The entry below gives a single TCR beta chain sequence along with its context. Antigen specificity is unknown. Germline CDR1 is SGHNT and CDR2 is YYREEE (reference sequence). With 3 bases removed from V and 5 bases from J, the gap between germline ends came to 13 bases. The CDR3 loop spans 14 amino acids. Some clones are missing from TCRdb's copy, which holds only in-frame ones; the method was immunoSEQ multiplex PCR. The table lists under 6,500 clones, 83% of them singletons. The data are from a study of chemoradiotherapy in HPV16-positive cancers. Study-level background: Functional T-cell assays on a couple of HPV16-positive patients' cells defined candidate HPV-specific clones and common TCR motifs.

Whole-study findings and limits: Only a couple of HPV16-positive patients supplied the functional HPV-specificity definition. During treatment, candidate HPV-specific clones and E7-related motifs expanded in tumor.

This rearrangement joins TRBV5-4 to TRBJ2-3; D remains unclear. This sequence was found in a human donor with HPV-associated anogenital cancer. Here the sequenced sample was tumor tissue, taken from a patient who underwent chemoradiotherapy. The CDR3 DNA is TGTGCCAGCAGCTCATCTCGAGATGGAGATACGCAGTATTTT. Its translation: CASSSSRDGDTQYF.